Shown below are 5 T cell receptor beta chains from a single sample sequenced in a study of blood T cell repertoires in COVID-19. The assay was immunoSEQ multiplex PCR, and TCRdb's table has in-frame clones only and misses some. The sample consists of 180,000 or so clones, 65% to 85% of them appearing once. The material sequenced was PBMCs or T cells enriched from blood (not recorded which). The receptors originated from a man in his forties who had recovered from COVID-19.

The chain links TRBV3-1 (or the pseudogene TRBV3-2) to TRBJ1-1; no clear D gene. Germline CDR1 is LGHDT and CDR2 is YNNKEL (reference sequence). Trimming cost V 3 bases and J 1 base, with 9 bases left between them. The CDR3 loop spans 14 amino acids. CDR3 sequence (DNA): TGTGCCAGCAGCCATCTAGACTGGAACACTGAAGCTTTCTTT. It encodes CASSHLDWNTEAFF.

This clone showed up just once. V is TRBV30 and J is TRBJ1-1; TRBD1 agrees at 8 bases. V gave up 4 bases and J gave up 4 bases; unmatched junction bases: 14. The CDR3 sequence is 16 residues long. Germline CDR1 is GTSNPN and CDR2 is SVGIG (reference sequence). Here the CDR3 DNA reads TGTGCCTGGACCGCTTTCCTTCAGGGGACAGGCACTGAAGCTTTCTTT. This translates into CAWTAFLQGTGTEAFF.

This sequence joins TRBV6-6 and TRBJ1-3; 8 bases fit TRBD1. Germline CDR1 and CDR2: MNHNY and SVGAGI (reference sequence). Losses at the gene ends were 6 bases for V and 3 bases for J; bases not matched to a gene: 4. This CDR3 is 14 amino acids long. The CDR3 DNA sequence: TGTGCCAGCAGGGACAGGGAAGGTGGAAACACCATATATTTT. Translated: CASRDREGGNTIYF.

This chain connects TRBV14 to TRBJ1-4, with D possibly TRBD1 on 6 matching bases. The V end lost 1 base, the J end lost 5 bases, and 17 bases lay between the germline ends. This CDR3 region has 17 residues. In germline, CDR1 is SGHDN, CDR2 FVKESK. The CDR3 nucleotides read TGTGCCAGCAGCCAAGGCAGCGTGGTACAGGGAAATGAAAAACTGTTTTTT. Its protein product is CASSQGSVVQGNEKLFF. Variable domain in full (rest from reference TRBV14 and TRBJ1-4): EAGVTQFPSHSVIEKGQTVTLRCDPISGHDNLYWYRRVMGKEIKFLLHFVKESKQDESGMPNNRFLAERTGGTYSTLKVQPAELEDSGVYFCASSQGSVVQGNEKLFFGSGTQLSVL.

The chain employs TRBV24-1 and TRBJ2-3; a possible D gene is TRBD1 (5 bases). V gave up 4 bases and J gave up 4 bases, with 8 bases separating them. CDR1 KGHDR and CDR2 SFDVKD come from the germline V gene. CDR3 size: 13 residues. For the CDR3, the DNA is TGTGCCACCAGTGAATTAGGGGCAGATACGCAGTATTTT. Amino acids: CATSELGADTQYF.